The 5 T cell receptor beta chains presented below share a single source sample, sequenced in a study of blood T cell repertoires in COVID-19. TCRdb's table, derived via immunoSEQ multiplex PCR, lists solely in-frame clones and lacks some. The sample includes 150,000 to 200,000 clones, around 81% of them seen just once. The sequencing sample was made of peripheral blood. These receptors came from a man aged 55 to 69 with active or convalescent COVID-19.

The rearrangement joins TRBV28 to TRBJ1-2; 9 bases align to TRBD1. From germline, CDR1 is MDHEN and CDR2 SYDVKM. The junction had 8 bases not matched to a gene; V was cut back by 7 bases and J by 8 bases. This CDR3 has 13 residues. CDR3 residues: CASTLDRGMGYTF. CDR3 DNA: TGTGCCAGCACCCTGGACAGGGGTATGGGCTACACCTTC.

The V gene is TRBV6-6, the J gene TRBJ2-1, with TRBD2 identical over 7 bases. The V segment lost 8 bases and the J segment 10 bases; nucleotides outside the gene matches: 5. The CDR3 spans 11 residues. Germline V gene sequence: CDR1 MNHNY, CDR2 SVGAGI (reference sequence). CDR3: CASDSGGEQFF. The CDR3 region has the DNA TGTGCCAGCGATTCCGGGGGGGAGCAGTTCTTC.

The chain has TRBV28 and TRBJ2-5, with D possibly TRBD1 on 6 matching bases. Per the germline V gene, CDR1 is MDHEN and CDR2 is SYDVKM. The V gene lost 2 bases and the J gene lost 5 bases, with 12 bases spanning the gap. This CDR3 contains 14 residues. The DNA of the CDR3 is TGTGCCAGCAGTTTACTGGGGGCGCAGGAGACCCAGTACTTC. It specifies CASSLLGAQETQYF.

The genes are TRBV5-4 and TRBJ1-2; tentative D call: TRBD1 (5 bases). Germline V gives CDR1 SGHNT, CDR2 YYREEE (reference sequence). The CDR3 loop spans 12 amino acids. Trimming cost V 4 bases and J 10 bases, with 14 bases left between them. Here the CDR3 reads CASSQSQGSYTF. The CDR3 DNA sequence: TGTGCCAGCAGCCAATCCCAGGGCTCCTACACCTTC. Complete variable domain (other parts from reference TRBV5-4 and TRBJ1-2): ETGVTQSPTHLIKTRGQQVTLRCSSQSGHNTVSWYQQALGQGPQFIFQYYREEENGRGNFPPRFSGLQFPNYSSELNVNALELDDSALYLCASSQSQGSYTFGSGTRLTVV.

CDR3 DNA sequence: TGCGCCAGCAAGAAGTCGACAGGGCTGAACACTGAAGCTTTCTTT. Residues: CASKKSTGLNTEAFF. The V call is TRBV4-1, the J call TRBJ1-1; 7 nucleotides line up with TRBD1. CDR3 length: 15 amino acids. In germline, CDR1 is MGHRA, CDR2 YSYEKL. Germline trimming cut 7 bases from V and 0 bases from J; bases unmatched to any gene: 8.